This TCR beta chain stems from a study of T-cell reconstitution after alpha-beta-depleted transplantation in children. A library of TCRbeta sequences, prepared with unique molecular identifiers, was generated. TCRdb re-called the PCR reads through MiXCR, storing one row per CDR3 protein. The sample lists about 200,000 distinct CDR3 sequences, 13% to 15% occurring once. In germline, CDR1 is SGHDT, CDR2 YYEEEE. Trimming removed 4 bases at V and 7 bases at J, with 21 bases between. This CDR3 spans 15 amino acids. V is TRBV5-6 and J is TRBJ2-7; possible D gene TRBD2, 5 bases. The receptor was derived from a human donor who donated a stem cell graft to a child with acute lymphoblastic leukemia. Sequences were derived from PBMCs from the stem cell graft donor, sampled from the stem cell graft. In DNA form, the CDR3 reads TGTGCCAGCAGCCCGGAGGCCGTAAAGGTGCGGGAGCAGTACTTC. The encoded protein is CASSPEAVKVREQYF. Full variable domain (outside the CDR3, taken from reference TRBV5-6 and TRBJ2-7): DAGVTQSPTHLIKTRGQQVTLRCSPKSGHDTVSWYQQALGQGPQFIFQYYEEEERQRGNFPDRFSGHQFPNYSSELNVNALLLGDSALYLCASSPEAVKVREQYFGPGTRLTVT.